The 5 T cell receptor beta chains in this list originate from one sample, sequenced in a study of shared clonotypes between healthy human individuals. The method was immunoSEQ multiplex PCR; TCRdb's version includes in-frame clones alone and lacks a portion of them. This sample has roughly 1 million clones, with about 75% found just once. Source material: memory CD4+ T cells sorted from blood. Subset defined: CD45RA-negative fraction. These receptors all come from a man aged 18 to 30 in good health.

Notes on this clone: A much larger clone is a single base away; this may be a read error. Other DNA sequences in this sample translate to the same CDR3. The chain couples TRBV2 to TRBJ1-5, with D perhaps TRBD1 (5 bases). CDR1 is SNHLY and CDR2 is FYNNEI in the germline V gene. This CDR3 comprises 13 residues. V lost 4 bases and J 1 base, leaving 5 bases between the germline ends. Here the CDR3 DNA reads TGTGCCAGCAGTGGGGACAGCAATCAGCCCCAGCATTTT. Its translation: CASSGDSNQPQHF.

V gene TRBV14 combines with J gene TRBJ2-3; D unresolved. V lost 5 bases and J 0 bases, leaving 12 bases between the germline ends. CDR1 and CDR2 (germline): SGHDN, FVKESK. The CDR3 is made up of 15 amino acids. CDR3 coding DNA: TGTGCCAGCAGCTATCACCGACCAAGCACAGATACGCAGTATTTT. Translated: CASSYHRPSTDTQYF. The whole variable domain, filled in from reference TRBV14 and TRBJ2-3, reads EAGVTQFPSHSVIEKGQTVTLRCDPISGHDNLYWYRRVMGKEIKFLLHFVKESKQDESGMPNNRFLAERTGGTYSTLKVQPAELEDSGVYFCASSYHRPSTDTQYFGPGTRLTVL.

This clone has just a few counts. The chain has TRBV6-5 and TRBJ1-4; D is unresolved. CDR3 length: 12 amino acids. Trimming removed 6 bases at V and 3 bases at J, with 5 bases between. Germline CDR1 is MNHEY and CDR2 is SVGAGI. For the CDR3, the DNA is TGTGCCAGCAGGAAGCCTAATGAAAAACTGTTTTTT. This translates into CASRKPNEKLFF.

The chain employs TRBV6-1 and TRBJ2-6; no clear D gene. The CDR3 sequence is 17 residues long. V was shortened by 4 bases and J by 0 bases, with 13 bases between the two germline ends. Germline-derived CDR1 and CDR2 are MNHNS and SASEGT. The CDR3 spells CASSVNSLASGANVLTF. The CDR3 coding sequence is TGTGCCAGCAGTGTAAACTCTTTAGCCTCTGGGGCCAACGTCCTGACTTTC.

This clone occurred a few times. The chain uses TRBV7-3 and TRBJ2-1, with TRBD2 matching 14 bases. There are 17 residues in the CDR3. The V and J ends lost 2 bases and 7 bases, in that order; junction bases with no gene match: 7. The germline V gene encodes CDR1 SGHTA and CDR2 FQGTGA. CDR3 loop: CASSLFPGLAGVNEQFF. The CDR3 region has the DNA TGTGCCAGCAGCTTATTTCCGGGACTAGCGGGGGTGAATGAGCAGTTCTTC.